These 10 T cell receptor beta chains originate from one sample sequenced in a study of cytomegalovirus exposure and HLA in healthy donors. The PCR used 60 Vbeta and 13 Jbeta primers. Measured with immunoSEQ multiplex PCR; TCRdb has only the in-frame clones, and not every one. The sample consists of roughly 120,000 clones, around 80% of them appearing once. Sequenced input: PBMCs. These receptors were obtained from a man aged 50-60 years in good health and CMV-seronegative.

The chain is built from TRBV5-6 and TRBJ1-3; tentative D call: TRBD1 (5 bases). The CDR3 has 15 amino acids. The V and J ends lost 4 bases and 5 bases respectively, with 16 bases between them. Germline V gene lookup returns CDR1 SGHDT and CDR2 YYEEEE. This CDR3 is CASSRQGAGRNTIYF. The CDR3 bases are TGTGCCAGCAGCCGCCAGGGTGCGGGGCGAAACACCATATATTTT. Looking up the rest from reference TRBV5-6 and TRBJ1-3 gives the full variable domain: DAGVTQSPTHLIKTRGQQVTLRCSPKSGHDTVSWYQQALGQGPQFIFQYYEEEERQRGNFPDRFSGHQFPNYSSELNVNALLLGDSALYLCASSRQGAGRNTIYFGEGSWLTVV.

J is TRBJ2-2 and V is TRBV7-3; 7 bases are a match to TRBD2. The trim removed 3 bases at V and 4 bases at J, leaving 8 bases unmatched. Per the germline V gene, CDR1 is SGHTA and CDR2 is FQGTGA. The CDR3 contains 16 residues. The CDR3 nucleotides are TGTGCCAGCAGCTTCTCGGTCGCGGGAGCCACCGGGGAGCTGTTTTTT. Amino acid sequence: CASSFSVAGATGELFF.

The chain joins TRBV6-5 to TRBJ2-1; 8 bases are a match to TRBD1. The CDR3 has 15 residues. Germline-derived CDR1 and CDR2 are MNHEY and SVGAGI. The junction had 13 bases not matched to a gene; V was cut back by 5 bases and J by 10 bases. This CDR3 reads CASSQTGTGHQEQFF. The CDR3 nucleotides are TGTGCCAGCAGTCAAACCGGGACAGGTCATCAGGAGCAGTTCTTC.

This chain joins TRBV11-2 and TRBJ1-2, with a possible D match to TRBD1 (5 bases). Trimming cost V 10 bases and J 8 bases, with 20 bases left between them. The CDR3 spans 13 residues. Germline V gives CDR1 SGHAT, CDR2 FQNNGV. As DNA, the CDR3 is TGTGCCACAGTCGGGGGGACGGATGAGGGCTACACCTTC. Protein: CATVGGTDEGYTF. The whole variable domain, filled in from reference TRBV11-2 and TRBJ1-2, reads EAGVAQSPRYKIIEKRQSVAFWCNPISGHATLYWYQQILGQGPKLLIQFQNNGVVDDSQLPKDRFSAERLKGVDSTLKIQPAKLEDSAVYLCATVGGTDEGYTFGSGTRLTVV.

The chain carries TRBV7-9 and TRBJ2-3; D call uncertain. V lost 3 bases and J lost 3, with 7 bases in between. This CDR3 has 13 amino acids. Germline V CDR1 and CDR2: SEHNR, FQNEAQ (reference sequence). The CDR3 DNA sequence: TGTGCCAGCAGCTTCGAGGTTACAGATACGCAGTATTTT. Translation: CASSFEVTDTQYF.

This sequence joins TRBV7-2 and TRBJ1-2, with D possibly matching TRBD1 (5 bases). The CDR3 loop spans 14 amino acids. The germline CDR1 and CDR2 sequences are SGHTA and FQGNSA. Trimming left V 3 bases short and J 8 bases short, with 16 bases between. The CDR3 region has the DNA TGTGCCAGCAGCTTGGCCAGGGCTGGTCGGGGCTACACCTTC. Residues: CASSLARAGRGYTF.

The chain joins TRBV11-2 to TRBJ2-7, with D possibly matching TRBD1 (5 bases). V gave up 1 base and J gave up 4 bases, with 11 bases separating them. The CDR3 contains 14 residues. The germline gives CDR1 SGHAT, CDR2 FQNNGV. This chain's CDR3 is CASSLGGQGYEQYF. CDR3 coding DNA: TGTGCCAGCAGCTTAGGAGGCCAGGGTTACGAGCAGTACTTC. The entire variable domain, with the rest obtained from reference TRBV11-2 and TRBJ2-7, is as follows: EAGVAQSPRYKIIEKRQSVAFWCNPISGHATLYWYQQILGQGPKLLIQFQNNGVVDDSQLPKDRFSAERLKGVDSTLKIQPAKLEDSAVYLCASSLGGQGYEQYFGPGTRLTVT.

This chain uses TRBV28 with TRBJ2-7; TRBD2 might be the D (6 bases). Germline V gene lookup returns CDR1 MDHEN and CDR2 SYDVKM. Trimming shortened V by 5 bases and J by 3 bases, and 17 bases separated the two germline ends. This CDR3 has 15 amino acids. CDR3 nucleotides: TGTGCCAGCAGTAGAGGGACTGCTCCTTACTACGAGCAGTACTTC. Translation: CASSRGTAPYYEQYF.

The table lists this clone with a count of one. V and J are TRBV7-2 and TRBJ1-3; D call uncertain. Per the germline V gene, CDR1 is SGHTA and CDR2 is FQGNSA. Trimming left V 1 base short and J 0 bases short, with 7 bases between. The CDR3 runs to 15 residues. CDR3: CASSLVGSSGNTIYF. In DNA form, the CDR3 reads TGTGCCAGCAGCTTAGTGGGGAGCTCTGGAAACACCATATATTTT.

The genes are TRBV4-3 and TRBJ1-6; D is unclear. The germline gives CDR1 LGHNA, CDR2 YSLEER. V lost 1 base and J 6 bases, leaving 10 bases between the germline ends. The CDR3 is 15 residues long. For the CDR3, the DNA is TGCGCCAGCAGCCAAGGCCGGCCGGGTAATTCACCCCTCCACTTT. Translating it yields CASSQGRPGNSPLHF.